A selection of T cell receptor beta chains follows, all from one sample in a study of tumor-infiltrating lymphocytes in primary liver carcinoma. TCRdb analysed the multiplex PCR reads with MiXCR anew, one entry per CDR3 protein. Of approximately 110,000 distinct CDR3 sequences detected, around 64% appear once; the ten largest clones hold 7.5% to 8.5%. The sample was liver tumor tissue from sampling region 3. Receptors originate from a woman in her sixties or seventies with primary liver carcinoma and hepatitis B virus infection. CDR3s leave out the opening cysteine and the closing phenylalanine or tryptophan. The order of the fields is clone size, V gene, CDR3 protein. For some rows the clone size is stated as once, few or many, or as a class when expanded; others skip it.

NA	TRBV11-3	ASSSRSGLAAYNEQF
many	TRBV5-6	ASRQGGAAETQY
NA	TRBV20-1	SAGTNTEAF
few	TRBV5-1	ASKWSKGTDTQY
many	TRBV12-3/TRBV12-4	ASSLRGGAIGNTEAF
NA	TRBV12-3/TRBV12-4	SSSPKGHTDTQY
NA	TRBV10-3	AISEMNQPRH
NA	TRBV4-2	ASNQDPASGSSSGANVLT
NA	TRBV11-2	ASSLGGGSIGEQF
many	TRBV5-1	ASSLVSSGTGSGELF
NA	TRBV7-3	ASSLSGREYNEQF
NA	TRBV6-1	ASSEAASHGYT
NA	TRBV2	ASTPGTTPYEQY
NA	TRBV11-2	TSSLERVTL
NA	TRBV19	ASSIDGTGKNQSQH